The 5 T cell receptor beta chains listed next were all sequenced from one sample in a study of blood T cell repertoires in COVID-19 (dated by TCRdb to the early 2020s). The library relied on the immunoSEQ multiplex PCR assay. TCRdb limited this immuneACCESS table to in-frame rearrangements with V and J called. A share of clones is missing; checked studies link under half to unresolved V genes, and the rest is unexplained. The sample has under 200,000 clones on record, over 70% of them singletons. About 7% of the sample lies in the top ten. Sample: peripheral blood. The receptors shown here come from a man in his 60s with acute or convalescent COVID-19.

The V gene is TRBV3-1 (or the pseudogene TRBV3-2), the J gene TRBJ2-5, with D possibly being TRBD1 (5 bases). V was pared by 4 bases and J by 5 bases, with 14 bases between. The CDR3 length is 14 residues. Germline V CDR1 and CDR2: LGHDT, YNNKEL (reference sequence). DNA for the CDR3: TGTGCCAGCAGCCCCGGCAGGGTATGGGAGACCCAGTACTTC. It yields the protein CASSPGRVWETQYF.

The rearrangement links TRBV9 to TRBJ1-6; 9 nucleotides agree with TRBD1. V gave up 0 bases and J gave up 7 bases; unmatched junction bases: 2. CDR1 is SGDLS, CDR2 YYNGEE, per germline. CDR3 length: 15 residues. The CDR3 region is CASSVVGTGNSPLHF. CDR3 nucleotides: TGTGCCAGCAGCGTAGTCGGGACAGGGAATTCACCCCTCCACTTT. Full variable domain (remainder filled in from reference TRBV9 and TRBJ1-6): DSGVTQTPKHLITATGQRVTLRCSPRSGDLSVYWYQQSLDQGLQFLIQYYNGEERAKGNILERFSAQQFPDLHSELNLSSLELGDSALYFCASSVVGTGNSPLHFGNGTRLTVT.

CDR3 amino acids: CASQKMMNTEAFF. The CDR3 region has the DNA TGTGCCAGCCAGAAGATGATGAACACTGAAGCTTTCTTT. The chain links TRBV3-1 (or the pseudogene TRBV3-2) to TRBJ1-1, with D unclear. Trimming stripped 8 bases from V and 0 bases from J, with 10 bases between. Germline loops: CDR1 LGHDT, CDR2 YNNKEL (reference sequence). The CDR3 extends over 13 amino acids.

This CDR3 reads CASSGMGLGAGELFF. CDR3 nucleotides: TGCGCCAGCAGCGGGATGGGACTAGGAGCCGGGGAGCTGTTTTTT. V gene TRBV5-1 combines with J gene TRBJ2-2; 8 bases are shared with TRBD2. The V gene's germline CDR1 is SGHRS and CDR2 YFSETQ. This CDR3 region has 15 residues. V shed 4 bases, J shed 6 bases, and the junction held 8 bases outside the gene matches.

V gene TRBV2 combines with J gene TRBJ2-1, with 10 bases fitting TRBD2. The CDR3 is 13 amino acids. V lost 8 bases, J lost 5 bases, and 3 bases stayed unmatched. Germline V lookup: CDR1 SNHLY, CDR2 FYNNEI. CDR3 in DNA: TGTGCCAGCTGGCTAGCGGGGGACAATGAGCAGTTCTTC. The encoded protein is CASWLAGDNEQFF.